This T cell receptor beta chain was captured in a study of cytomegalovirus exposure and HLA in healthy donors (dated by TCRdb to the late 2010s). About the investigation overall: An earlier analysis of approximately 640 of the donors reported approximately 300 Gb of sequence data and some 120 million unique TCR beta sequences from 150 million to 200 million T cells. In a later genetic analysis, genome-wide SNP genotypes for about three fifths of the 666 donors were used, and that subset was treated as a discovery cohort. Among the roughly 430 genotyped donors, under 90% belonged to the genetic ancestry cluster associated with self-reported Caucasian donors. About 320 gigabases of sequencing data and approximately 80 million unique TCR sequences were included in an early release covering about 700 HLA-typed donors. Using immunosequencing, the study profiled T cell repertoires from some 670 subjects and related those repertoires to cytomegalovirus serostatus. The aim of the study was to test whether cataloging public T cell receptors could identify signatures of past pathogen exposure. Rather than using new phenotypic data, the later analysis identified candidate immune exposures from TCR beta sequences and from how often those sequences occurred across donors. A later analysis re-analyzed previously published TCR beta repertoires from several hundred donors and added high-resolution HLA genotyping to study TCR occurrence patterns. To predict cytomegalovirus infection status, the study brought together high-throughput TCR immunosequencing, statistical association of individual TCRs with disease status, and machine learning. Along with the roughly 670-subject first cohort, a separate validation cohort of about 110 different subjects was used. HLA typing included class I and class II loci at four-digit resolution. On average, about 240,000 unique TCR beta nucleotide sequences were sequenced per donor among 300 to 500 genotyped donors of the cohort, with about 19% of those sequences being non-productive. A handful of DR-DQ haplotypes were handled as single units for association and clustering because linkage in the cohort was strong. Donor age, sex, ethnicity and CMV serostatus were compiled together with the repertoire data. An earlier analysis of fewer than 750 of the donors used high-throughput TCR beta sequencing to judge whether each TCR beta V gene segment behaved as functional or pseudogenic. The number of typed donors differed by locus: about 620-640 for A, B, C, DRB1 and DQB1; approximately 530 for DQA1; some 590 for DPA1; and roughly 450 for DPB1. All discovery cohort repertoires had been generated using a single sequencing platform.

As concerns this clone: Its recognized antigen is unknown. There are no base qualities to consult, and no much larger clone falls within one base.

The method behind the library was the immunoSEQ multiplex PCR assay. For the multiplex PCR, a mixture combining 60 forward primers for TCR Vbeta segments and 13 reverse primers for TCR Jbeta segments was used. A multiplex PCR assay on genomic DNA amplified the CDR3 region of rearranged TCR beta genes. The amplified TCR beta libraries were sequenced on the Illumina HiSeq System as 87-base-pair reads. In the original analysis: A later analysis counted approximately 84 million unique TCR beta chains across the 650 to 700 repertoires, and some 11 million of these chains were shared by at least two donors. To remove PCR and sequencing errors, raw reads were error-corrected and collapsed into unique sequences using a nearest-neighbor algorithm that merged closely related sequences. V, D and J gene segments were assigned by aligning CDR3 sequences to IMGT reference sequences. For a sequence to be retained, a match of at least six nucleotides to both a V gene segment and a J gene segment was required. A rearrangement was called productive if the CDR3 had no stop codons and remained in frame with V and J, and every other rearrangement was called non-productive. CDR3 was defined according to IMGT convention as the region running from the second conserved V-encoded cysteine to the conserved J-encoded phenylalanine. The earlier analysis of about 590 of the donors excluded sequences that lacked an unambiguous match to a single V gene segment. In an earlier analysis of 587 of the donors, a V segment was called functional when productive rearrangements were above 56.7%, and segregating when the standard deviation between donors exceeded 5%. A statistical classification framework was developed to diagnose cytomegalovirus status using the catalog of TCR beta chain sequences. V and J gene assignment, in a later analysis, came from comparing TCR nucleotide sequences with IMGT/GENE-DB human TR gene sequences. A later analysis assigned CDR3 sequences and most-parsimonious VDJ recombination scenarios with the TCRdist pipeline. A later analysis defined each TCR beta chain by its CDR3 amino acid sequence plus V-gene family, and excluded reads lacking a unique V-gene family. As a way to deal with suspected cross-contamination and a sequencing artifact, a later analysis dropped approximately 570 nucleotide sequences that were highly shared and had low generation probability. For each public chain, a later analysis derived a clonal expansion index from normalized ranks of inferred template counts within each repertoire. A later analysis computed generation probabilities with a VDJ recombination model fitted to out-of-frame rearrangements, and checked the results against IGoR. A later analysis scored TCR-TCR, TCR-HLA and TCR-CMV co-occurrence with hypergeometric tests, applying a repertoire-size bias correction to TCR pairs. To estimate false discovery rates, a later analysis permuted the HLA or CMV assignments 20 times. In a later analysis, co-occurring TCRs were grouped with DBSCAN, and TCRdist sequence similarity was added when clustering was performed within HLA-allele-positive subsets. Repertoires with fewer than 30,000 or more than 120,000 public chains, plus five repertoires with anomalous nucleotide sharing, were excluded from co-occurrence clustering. TCRdb took this table from immuneACCESS and kept in-frame rearrangements with V and J called. Such tables lack part of the clones; where checked against another copy, unresolved V genes explain under half of the gap, and the rest is unexplained. That table is the source of V, J and clone size, and D and trimming were worked out from the DNA. The sample profile shows around 130,000 clones; 75% to 85% of them were found once. Over 2% of the sample rests with the top ten.

Results and caveats for the whole study, not just this receptor: An earlier analysis of approximately 540 of the donors showed that most TCR beta V segments appeared in productive rearrangements either about 87% or about 30% of the time, which broadly matched IMGT annotations. Strong co-occurrence of HLA alleles, especially DR and DQ, made assigning TCR associations to individual alleles difficult. The earlier analysis of some 560 of the donors excluded 15 to 20 rarely observed V segments, including chromosome 9 orphons, because counts were too low. According to a later analysis, parvovirus B19, influenza, CMV and Epstein-Barr virus appeared linked to several top co-occurrence clusters. The authors suggested that the approach could potentially be extended to other disease states and immunological phenotypes. A further reported finding was that TCR beta sequences accurately predicted the HLA-A and HLA-B alleles for most subjects in the first cohort. A later genetic analysis associated a missense DCLRE1C variant with V-gene and J-gene trimming of TCR beta chains, and an independent cohort replicated the association. Linkage disequilibrium might explain the correlated functional status among segregating V segments, but an unknown experimental factor could not be ruled out. For the cohort, immune exposure information was limited to CMV serostatus. A later analysis found that HLA-associated TCR beta chains were more clonally expanded and had lower generation probabilities than equally common non-associated chains. HLA typing was unavailable for some donors at each locus, so association tests used only the typed subset. In a later genetic analysis, fewer N-insertions in productive TCRs were reported among donors in an Asian-associated ancestry cluster than the roughly 700-donor mean. In vitro tests confirmed that three of the cytomegalovirus-associated TCR beta chains recognize cytomegalovirus antigens. A later analysis associated 17,000 or so TCR beta sequences with specific HLA alleles at a false discovery rate of 0.05. Only TCR beta chains were sequenced in this cohort, and the absence of alpha or paired-chain data limited detectable features. Sequencing depth was assumed to be roughly uniform across donors in the presence/absence analyses, though that assumption may not hold. Most CMV-associated TCR beta chains appeared to be HLA-restricted in a later analysis, and the HLA associations seemed to be driven largely by CMV exposure. Most TCR sequences were observed very rarely across donors, whereas some public TCRs were present in many individuals. The study listed approximately 160 TCR beta chains as associated with cytomegalovirus. The sequencing pipeline was judged likely to have produced a cluster of highly shared sequence variants as a technical artifact. In a later analysis, TCR association rates were found to vary across HLA loci, with the most associated TCRs seen for DRB1 alleles and the fewest for HLA-C alleles. The classifier was reported to diagnose cytomegalovirus status with high specificity and sensitivity in both the original cohort and the validation cohort.

The cohort consisted of 666 healthy bone marrow donors. At the time of sampling, all cohort members were nominally healthy, though unrecorded immune exposures were likely present. The donor tested CMV seronegative, placing the donor among the 352 seronegative members of the cohort. Every donor gave a peripheral blood sample, and the peripheral blood mononuclear cells from that sample were used for TCR beta sequencing. The Qiagen DNeasy Blood Extraction Kit was used to extract genomic DNA from the blood cell samples. The source material was PBMCs. The sequence derives from a young man in good health and CMV-seronegative.

The DNA sequence is given as TGTGCCTGGGGGGGACAGCGATTCGACTATGGCTACACCTTC. Its protein is CAWGGQRFDYGYTF. The rearranged chain carries TRBV30 and TRBJ1-2; 7 central bases correspond to TRBD1. CDR1 and CDR2 are read off the germline V gene (reference sequence) as GTSNPN and SVGIG. V has 5 bases trimmed and J has 3 bases trimmed; junction bases matching no gene number 9. CDR3 length: 14 amino acids, cysteine to phenylalanine. CDR3 DNA only is kept here, 42 bases in frame from base 1.